These 6 T cell receptor beta chains came from one sample sequenced in a study of CD8 T cells in ankylosing spondylitis. TCRdb re-called the 5' RACE reads through MiXCR, storing one row per CDR3 protein. This sample has fewer than 200,000 distinct CDR3 sequences, with approximately 18% found just once. Material: blood, either unsorted or a sorted T cell fraction (not recorded which). These TCRs come from a male donor under 30 with ankylosing spondylitis or in good health (not recorded which).

This clonotype came up many times. The chain uses TRBV27 and TRBJ2-2; D is uncertain. This CDR3 is built from 12 residues. Looked up from germline, CDR1 is MNHEY and CDR2 is SMNVEV (reference sequence). The V and J ends lost 1 base and 8 bases respectively, with 5 bases between them. In nucleotides, the CDR3 is TGTGCCAGCAGTTTATTCGGGGGGGAGCTGTTTTTT. This sequence encodes CASSLFGGELFF.

There are many counts of this clonotype. The V call is TRBV19, the J call TRBJ1-1; D is undetermined. This CDR3 is built from 14 residues. The germline CDR1 and CDR2 sequences are LNHDA and SQIVND (reference sequence). V was cut by 7 bases and J by 0 bases, with 12 bases left in between. The CDR3 protein is CASTPGWVNTEAFF. For the CDR3, the DNA is TGTGCCAGTACCCCCGGGTGGGTGAACACTGAAGCTTTCTTT.

In this sample, this clonotype turned up many times. The chain is built from TRBV15 and TRBJ2-5, with TRBD1 matching 8 bases. CDR3 size: 11 residues. V lost 9 bases, J lost 4 bases, and 1 base stayed unmatched. Germline loops: CDR1 LNHNV, CDR2 YYDKDF (reference sequence). CDR3 DNA sequence: TGTGCCACACAGGGGGGAGAGACCCAGTACTTC. Translating it yields CATQGGETQYF.

In this sample, this clonotype turned up many times. The chain employs TRBV20-1 and TRBJ2-7, with 11 positions matching TRBD2. This CDR3 contains 15 residues. Trimming removed 3 bases from V and 3 bases from J; junction bases left unmatched: 7. Germline CDR1 and CDR2: DFQATT and SNEGSKA (reference sequence). CDR3 nucleotide sequence: TGCAGTGCTAGCCTGACTAGCGGGGTTAGCTACGAGCAGTACTTC. Protein product: CSASLTSGVSYEQYF.

This clonotype occurred many times. J is TRBJ2-7 and V is TRBV7-2, with 8 bases identical to TRBD1. This CDR3 has 15 residues. Per the germline V gene, CDR1 is SGHTA and CDR2 is FQGNSA. The trim removed 1 base at V and 4 bases at J, leaving 6 bases unmatched. This chain's CDR3 is CASSLVRGQSYEQYF. The CDR3 DNA reads TGTGCCAGCAGCTTAGTCAGGGGGCAATCGTACGAGCAGTACTTC. Full variable domain (missing parts from reference TRBV7-2 and TRBJ2-7): GAGVSQSPSNKVTEKGKDVELRCDPISGHTALYWYRQSLGQGLEFLIYFQGNSAPDKSGLPSDRFSAERTGGSVSTLTIQRTQQEDSAVYLCASSLVRGQSYEQYFGPGTRLTVT.

This clonotype was found many times. The chain is built from TRBV28 and TRBJ1-1; D uncertain. Deletions cut 6 bases from V and 4 bases from J, with 9 bases between. The CDR3 sequence is 12 residues long. Germline CDR1 reads MDHEN; CDR2 reads SYDVKM. This CDR3 reads CASSLSTTEAFF. CDR3 bases: TGTGCCAGCAGCCTTAGTACCACTGAAGCTTTCTTT.